These 13 T cell receptor beta chains were sequenced from one sample in a study of early T cells in non-severe SARS-CoV-2 infection (dated by TCRdb to the early 2020s). The protocol used for the library was 5' RACE. Instrument used: NextSeq 500. The public reads were quality trimmed at Q25 with fastp and then assembled into clones with MiXCR by TCRdb, keeping productive beta chains. Records with the same CDR3 protein are collapsed into one entry carrying the most frequent genes and DNA. This sample comprises 55,000 to 85,000 distinct CDR3 sequences, 10% of them detected only once. Roughly 16% of the sample is held by the ten biggest clonotypes. This material consisted of whole blood, taken at baseline. The source is an adult who was a healthcare worker with PCR-confirmed SARS-CoV-2 infection or an uninfected control (not recorded which).

At least ten counts were recorded for this clonotype. This chain joins TRBV5-4 and TRBJ2-5, with 16 bases lining up with TRBD2. Looked up from germline, CDR1 is SGHNT and CDR2 is YYREEE (reference sequence). Germline trimming cut 4 bases from V and 1 base from J; bases unmatched to any gene: 7. This CDR3 comprises 18 residues. The CDR3 loop is CASSMGLAGGSAQETQYF. The CDR3 nucleotides are TGTGCCAGCAGCATGGGACTAGCGGGAGGGAGTGCCCAAGAGACCCAGTACTTC.

This clonotype has a handful of counts. This sequence joins TRBV29-1 and TRBJ2-1; no reliable D call. Germline-derived CDR1 and CDR2 are SQVTM and ANQGSEA. Trimming left V 7 bases short and J 10 bases short, with 11 bases between. The CDR3 is 10 amino acids. The CDR3 DNA reads as TGCAGCGGCTGGAATCTGGAGCAGTTCTTC. Its protein is CSGWNLEQFF.

The genes are TRBV5-1 and TRBJ2-2; D call uncertain. The V and J ends lost 2 bases and 4 bases respectively, with 12 bases between them. The CDR3 runs to 15 residues. Germline V CDR1 and CDR2: SGHRS, YFSETQ. The CDR3 bases are TGCGCCAGCAGCTTTAGGGAAAGCACCACCGGGGAGCTGTTTTTT. Its protein is CASSFRESTTGELFF.

This clonotype was found a few times. The chain combines TRBV14 with TRBJ1-1; unclear D gene. Deletions cut 0 bases from V and 8 bases from J, with 10 bases between. This CDR3 is built from 13 residues. The germline gives CDR1 SGHDN, CDR2 FVKESK. CDR3 nucleotides: TGTGCCAGCAGCCAAGATAGGGTCCAAGAAGCTTTCTTT. It codes for CASSQDRVQEAFF.

This clonotype was recorded a few times. The genes are TRBV20-1 and TRBJ2-2, with TRBD1 matching over 8 bases. Germline assignment: CDR1 DFQATT and CDR2 SNEGSKA (reference sequence). J lost 8 bases, V lost 1 base, and 12 bases had no gene match. This CDR3 comprises 16 residues. The chain's CDR3 is CSARVPLGQGTGELFF. The CDR3 DNA sequence: TGCAGTGCTAGAGTGCCCCTCGGACAGGGTACGGGGGAGCTGTTTTTT.

Remarks on this clonotype: One end of the junction fails to match germline, which may point to a read error. The V and J genes are TRBV7-2 and TRBJ1-1, with 9 bases that match TRBD1. This CDR3 region has 13 residues. Looked up from germline, CDR1 is SGHTA and CDR2 is FQGNSA. The CDR3 protein is CAGSPQGATEAFF. Written as DNA, the CDR3 is TGTGCCGGCAGCCCACAGGGGGCCACTGAAGCTTTCTTT. Looking up the rest from reference TRBV7-2 and TRBJ1-1 gives the full variable domain: GAGVSQSPSNKVTEKGKDVELRCDPISGHTALYWYRQSLGQGLEFLIYFQGNSAPDKSGLPSDRFSAERTGGSVSTLTIQRTQQEDSAVYLCAGSPQGATEAFFGQGTRLTVV.

The rearrangement links TRBV28 to TRBJ2-1, with 7 bases lining up with TRBD2. With 8 bases clipped from V and 5 bases from J, the junction kept 9 bases outside the gene matches. CDR3 size: 14 residues. Germline V lookup: CDR1 MDHEN, CDR2 SYDVKM. CDR3 sequence (DNA): TGTGCCAGCTGGAGAGCGGGAATTCACAATGAGCAGTTCTTC. Amino acids: CASWRAGIHNEQFF.

The gene calls are TRBV15 and TRBJ1-6, with 10 bases that match TRBD1. The CDR3 has 13 residues. The germline CDR1 and CDR2 sequences are LNHNV and YYDKDF (reference sequence). V was pared by 9 bases and J by 7 bases, with 3 bases of the junction left unmatched. The CDR3 DNA reads as TGTGCCACTACGGGACAGGGGAATTCACCCCTCCACTTT. Translated: CATTGQGNSPLHF.

The J gene is TRBJ2-2, the V gene TRBV7-9; the D is unclear. V dropped 6 bases and J dropped 0 bases, with 8 bases sitting between them. Per the germline V gene, CDR1 is SEHNR and CDR2 is FQNEAQ (reference sequence). The CDR3 length is 14 residues. CDR3 sequence reads: CASRPITNTGELFF. As DNA, the CDR3 is TGTGCCAGCAGGCCGATAACGAACACCGGGGAGCTGTTTTTT.

The chain carries TRBV10-2 and TRBJ2-7; D gene ambiguous. The germline CDR1 and CDR2 sequences are WSHSY and SAAADI. The CDR3 spans 12 residues. V was pared by 2 bases and J by 3 bases, with 5 bases between. CDR3 DNA: TGCGCCAGCAGTGAGCCGGGCTACGAGCAGTACTTC. This translates into CASSEPGYEQYF.

This clonotype was seen only a few times. The chain links TRBV10-3 to TRBJ2-1; D remains ambiguous. The CDR3 length is 18 residues. Trimming left V 2 bases short and J 4 bases short, with 21 bases between. CDR1 is ENHRY and CDR2 is SYGVKD in the germline V gene. Here the CDR3 reads CAISEVDFVSGTYNEQFF. The CDR3 DNA follows: TGTGCCATCAGTGAGGTCGACTTTGTATCAGGCACATACAATGAGCAGTTCTTC.

This clonotype was found a few times. The V and J genes are TRBV5-1 and TRBJ2-1; no firm D call. The CDR3 is 15 amino acids. CDR1 is SGHRS and CDR2 is YFSETQ in the germline V gene. The V and J ends lost 2 bases and 5 bases respectively, with 14 bases between them. CDR3 sequence reads: CASSLGLITNNEQFF. In DNA form, the CDR3 reads TGCGCCAGCAGCTTAGGCCTGATAACAAACAATGAGCAGTTCTTC.

The gene calls are TRBV24-1 and TRBJ2-7, with D hard to call. The length of the CDR3 is 15 residues. Trimming removed 5 bases from V and 2 bases from J, with 15 bases in between. Germline CDR1 is KGHDR and CDR2 is SFDVKD. DNA for the CDR3: TGTGCCACCAGTGCCGGTGTGGCTCGAGCCTACGAGCAGTACTTC. This sequence encodes CATSAGVARAYEQYF.